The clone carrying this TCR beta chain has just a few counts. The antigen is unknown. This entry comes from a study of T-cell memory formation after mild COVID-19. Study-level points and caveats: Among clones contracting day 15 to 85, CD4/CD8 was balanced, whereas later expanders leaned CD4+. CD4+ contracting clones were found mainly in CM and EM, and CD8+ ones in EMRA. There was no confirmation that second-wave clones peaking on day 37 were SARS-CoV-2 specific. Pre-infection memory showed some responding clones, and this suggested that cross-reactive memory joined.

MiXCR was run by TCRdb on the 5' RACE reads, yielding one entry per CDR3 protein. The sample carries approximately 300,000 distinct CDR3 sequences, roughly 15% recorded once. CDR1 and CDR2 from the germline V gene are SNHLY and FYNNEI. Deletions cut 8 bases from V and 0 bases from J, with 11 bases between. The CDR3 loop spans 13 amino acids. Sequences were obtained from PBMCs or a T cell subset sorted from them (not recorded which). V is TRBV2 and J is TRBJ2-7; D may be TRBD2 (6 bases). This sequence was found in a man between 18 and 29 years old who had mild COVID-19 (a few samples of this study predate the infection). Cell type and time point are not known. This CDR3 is CASLDGSSYEQYF. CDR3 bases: TGTGCCAGCTTGGACGGGAGCTCCTACGAGCAGTACTTC. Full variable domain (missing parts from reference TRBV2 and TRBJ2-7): EPEVTQTPSHQVTQMGQEVILRCVPISNHLYFYWYRQILGQKVEFLVSFYNNEISEKSEIFDDQFSVERPDGSNFTLKIRSTKLEDSAMYFCASLDGSSYEQYFGPGTRLTVT.